This T cell receptor beta chain came from a study of early stage breast cancer tumors (dated by TCRdb to 2016 to 2017). At the level of the whole study: Of the roughly 17 invasive breast tumors, about a dozen were found to be estrogen receptor-positive, progesterone receptor-positive and HER2-negative. A read coverage of roughly 10-fold per sample was achieved on average. Of the roughly 12 ER+/PR+/HER2- tumors, eight were classified as invasive ductal carcinomas and four as invasive lobular carcinomas. Across all samples, some 2.8 million templates representing about 1 million unique clonotypes were detected.

The study profiled bulk TCR beta-chain repertoires in matched peripheral blood, tumor and adjacent normal breast tissue taken from approximately 15 patients with early-stage breast cancer. Before surgery, about 5-11 mL of whole blood was collected into EDTA tubes and then processed within 2 hours. Peripheral blood mononuclear cells were isolated by Ficoll-Paque centrifugation in SepMate-50 tubes. For storage in liquid nitrogen, PBMCs were cryopreserved as aliquots of roughly 2 to 4.5 million cells in about 90% FBS with approximately 10% DMSO. Genomic DNA was extracted with the Qiagen AllPrep DNA/RNA Mini kit. To note about this clone: Its antigen is unknown. Within one base of it there is no much larger clone, and no base qualities were kept.

Two independent genomic DNA replicates were amplified for each sample, with around 0.5 ug used for blood and around 1.5 ug for tumor or normal breast. TCRB sequencing of genomic DNA was carried out with the ImmunoSeq Intro kit according to the manufacturer's instructions. Multiplex PCR ran roughly 34 cycles with proprietary primers and spike-in control sequences for absolute quantification. Single-end 150-bp reads were used to sequence an 87-bp fragment spanning the CDR3 and the flanking V and J genes. Seven samples, with two replicates for each sample, were multiplexed per lane of an Illumina MiSeq using version 3.0 chemistry. In the paper's pipeline: Raw data were processed by the vendor's proprietary pipeline, with both replicates merged into one result per sample. Productive rearrangements sharing the V-gene family, CDR3 amino acid sequence and J-gene segment were defined as clonotypes. Clonality was computed as 1 minus the normalized Shannon entropy (Pielou evenness) of TCRB abundances. To estimate T cell density, the total number of templates was divided by the input cell count, which was inferred from how much DNA went in. Recon with default parameters was used to estimate total repertoire diversity and clonality. Clonotypes with over 0.1% abundance in tumor and at least 32-fold higher abundance in tumor than in normal breast were defined as tumor-enriched. Held by TCRdb, this immuneACCESS table contains in-frame sequences only and omits some clones. Under half of the omission traces to an unresolved V gene where checked; the cause of the rest is unknown. From that table come the V and J calls and clone size; the DNA was used to work out D and trimming. The sample yields about 41,000 clones; around two thirds were counted once. The top ten clones comprise 6.5% to 9% of the sample.

Study-level results and caveats: The small cohort size prevented analysis by tumor subtype. About 2.7-fold higher T cell density and higher clonality were observed in tumors than in adjacent normal breast tissue. Enriched TCRB sequences shared across patients were mostly commonly generated sequences, unlikely to play an important role in the tumor microenvironment. Sequencing bulk genomic DNA from unsorted cells could not capture chain pairing or functional markers like CD4, CD8 and FOXP3. Greater similarity was observed between blood and normal breast repertoires than between blood and tumor repertoires, and tumor was distinguished from normal in most of the 16 patients when each tissue was compared with blood.

The germline V gene provides CDR1 KGHSH and CDR2 LQKENI. Measured from the cysteine to the phenylalanine, the CDR3 is 13 residues long. Only the CDR3 part of the read is kept: 39 bases, read in frame from the first base. Between the V and J ends, shortened by 8 bases and 5 bases respectively, the junction contains 13 bases. The chain couples TRBV18 to TRBJ1-5; the D gene lacks a confident call. Source material: blood. The receptor was derived from a person in their fifties with breast cancer. The DNA sequence is given as TGTGCCAGCGGCGAAGATCGGGATCAGCCCCAGCATTTT. It codes for CASGEDRDQPQHF.